Sequencing of this T cell receptor (beta chain) was carried out in a study of shared clonotypes between healthy human individuals. The study's findings and limits: Clonotypes not shared had lower generation probabilities than those common to all four donors.

TCRdb keeps only in-frame clones here, not all; method: immunoSEQ multiplex PCR. This sample has about 2.2 million clones, with approximately 92% found just once. Terminally differentiated effector memory CD45RA+ cells were excluded by CCR7 positive selection of CD45RO-negative cells. Healthy and HIV-negative, the adult donors had no recent acute infections or vaccinations. To note about this clone: Its target is unknown.

The V end was cut by 1 base, the J end by 7 bases, with 19 bases between. Germline V gene sequence: CDR1 SGDLS, CDR2 YYNGEE. The CDR3 spans 16 residues. V is TRBV9 and J is TRBJ2-3; D is possibly TRBD2 (5 bases). This receptor was identified in a man between 18 and 29 years old in good health. Some clones in this sample may be carry-over from other donors' samples. Material for sequencing was naive CD8+ T cells from PBMCs. The CDR3 sequence: CASSVFPGSTMHTQYF. CDR3 in DNA: TGTGCCAGCAGCGTATTTCCGGGATCGACCATGCATACGCAGTATTTT.